The 14 T cell receptor beta chains listed next were all sequenced from one sample in a study of OX40 agonist ivuxolimab in advanced cancers. Libraries were prepared by immunoSEQ multiplex PCR; TCRdb keeps only in-frame clonotypes and omits some of them. The table lists 25,000 to 30,000 clones, approximately 78% of them singletons. Sequencing was performed on CD4+ or CD8+ T cells sorted from blood, taken in a trial of the OX40 agonist ivuxolimab. Source of these receptors: an adult with an advanced solid tumor such as melanoma, head and neck, liver or kidney cancer.

The chain uses TRBV7-9 and TRBJ2-7; 7 bases map to TRBD2. With 2 bases clipped from V and 2 bases from J, the junction kept 12 bases outside the gene matches. Germline CDR1 is SEHNR and CDR2 is FQNEAQ (reference sequence). The CDR3 totals 17 residues. The CDR3 spells CASSLSERGADTYEQYF. The CDR3 DNA sequence: TGTGCCAGCAGCTTATCCGAGCGGGGAGCGGACACCTACGAGCAGTACTTC.

This chain uses TRBV9 with TRBJ1-4; 9 bases are shared with TRBD1. V shed 4 bases and J 2 bases; nucleotides not matched to a gene: 6. The CDR3 covers 16 residues. Germline CDR1 is SGDLS and CDR2 is YYNGEE. The CDR3 DNA follows: TGTGCCAGCAGCATACAGGGGGCGCCGACTAATGAAAAACTGTTTTTT. This codes for CASSIQGAPTNEKLFF.

This clone was observed a single time. CDR3 bases: TGCGCCAGCAGCCTGGGGGGACAGGGACCCTACGAGCAGTACTTC. This gives the protein CASSLGGQGPYEQYF. J is TRBJ2-7 and V is TRBV5-1; 9 positions match TRBD1. Germline-derived CDR1 and CDR2 are SGHRS and YFSETQ. V dropped 4 bases and J dropped 2; count of bases not matched to a gene: 7. The CDR3 is 15 residues long.

This clone was picked up a small number of times. The rearrangement joins TRBV23-1 to TRBJ2-7; 8 bases fit TRBD2. TRBV23-1 is an ORF for which the function is uncertain. Losses at the gene ends were 0 bases for V and 3 bases for J; bases not matched to a gene: 7. The length of the CDR3 is 16 residues. The CDR3 sequence is CASSQSSGRDSYEQYF. The CDR3 DNA follows: TGCGCCAGCAGTCAATCATCCGGGAGGGATAGCTACGAGCAGTACTTC.

On this clone: This same CDR3 is encoded by further DNA sequences in the sample. The chain joins TRBV27 to TRBJ2-7; TRBD2 agrees at 7 bases. J was trimmed by 0 bases and V by 4 bases; bases with no gene match: 3. The length of the CDR3 is 14 residues. Germline V gives CDR1 MNHEY, CDR2 SMNVEV (reference sequence). In nucleotides, the CDR3 is TGTGCCAGCAGTTCTAGCGGTAGCTCCTACGAGCAGTACTTC. It is translated as CASSSSGSSYEQYF.

This chain links TRBV6-4 with TRBJ2-1, with 8 bases lining up with TRBD1. The V segment lost 0 bases and the J segment 3 bases; nucleotides outside the gene matches: 7. Germline-derived CDR1 and CDR2 are MRHNA and SNTAGT. The CDR3 has 17 residues. The CDR3, as DNA: TGTGCCAGCAGTGACTCTCATGGACAGGGCGACTACAATGAGCAGTTCTTC. Protein sequence: CASSDSHGQGDYNEQFF.

This sequence joins TRBV6-6 and TRBJ1-5, with D hard to call. In germline, CDR1 is MNHNY, CDR2 SVGAGI (reference sequence). V was pared by 0 bases and J by 1 base, with 7 bases between. The CDR3 spans 15 residues. The CDR3, as DNA: TGTGCCAGCAGTTACTCGTTGGAAAGCAATCAGCCCCAGCATTTT. Its protein product is CASSYSLESNQPQHF.

In its sample, this clone was seen a few times. V usage is TRBV2 and J usage is TRBJ2-7, with TRBD1 identical over 9 bases. The J segment lost 6 bases and the V segment lost 4 bases, leaving 7 bases of the junction unmatched. Germline V gives CDR1 SNHLY, CDR2 FYNNEI. The CDR3 loop spans 14 amino acids. Here the CDR3 DNA reads TGTGCCAGCAGTGCCGGGACAGGGAACTCCGAGCAGTACTTC. It specifies CASSAGTGNSEQYF.

This chain connects TRBV6-5 to TRBJ2-5; TRBD1 is a possible D gene (6 bases). The CDR3 extends over 14 amino acids. Germline CDR1 MNHEY, CDR2 SVGAGI. V was shortened by 0 bases and J by 5 bases, with 10 bases between the two germline ends. CDR3: CASSYSQGWETQYF. CDR3 bases: TGTGCCAGCAGTTACTCACAGGGTTGGGAGACCCAGTACTTC.

The V call is TRBV28, the J call TRBJ2-1; 7 positions agree with TRBD1. Germline V gene sequence: CDR1 MDHEN, CDR2 SYDVKM. V gave up 9 bases and J gave up 10 bases; unmatched junction bases: 6. This CDR3 is built from 11 residues. The CDR3 here is CASYRGREQFF. DNA of the CDR3: TGTGCCAGTTACAGGGGTCGCGAGCAGTTCTTC.

The chain's CDR3 is CASSEALWAESYQETQYF. The CDR3 DNA sequence: TGTGCCAGCAGTGAAGCGCTTTGGGCGGAATCGTACCAAGAGACCCAGTACTTC. The chain employs TRBV2 and TRBJ2-5; D unresolved. V was shortened by 0 bases and J by 0 bases, with 17 bases between the two germline ends. Germline values: CDR1 SNHLY, CDR2 FYNNEI. This CDR3 comprises 18 residues.

The rearrangement joins TRBV28 to TRBJ1-1, with D perhaps matching TRBD1 (6 bases). CDR1 MDHEN and CDR2 SYDVKM come from the germline V gene. The CDR3 sequence is 17 residues long. The ends were cut back, 4 bases at V and 0 bases at J, with 18 bases in the middle. The DNA of the CDR3 is TGTGCCAGCAGTTCCCCATCGTCAGGGGACATGAACACTGAAGCTTTCTTT. Translated: CASSSPSSGDMNTEAFF.

This sequence joins TRBV14 and TRBJ2-3; 8 nucleotides match TRBD2. Germline V gives CDR1 SGHDN, CDR2 FVKESK. The CDR3 loop spans 16 amino acids. With V trimmed by 1 base and J by 2 bases, 5 bases remained unmatched. The CDR3 DNA reads as TGTGCCAGCAGCCAAGGGAGTAGCGGGGTCACAGATACGCAGTATTTT. Translating it yields CASSQGSSGVTDTQYF.

The gene calls are TRBV27 and TRBJ2-3; 7 nucleotides line up with TRBD2. Losses at the gene ends were 5 bases for V and 2 bases for J; bases not matched to a gene: 13. The CDR3 sequence is 17 residues long. Germline-derived CDR1 and CDR2 are MNHEY and SMNVEV (reference sequence). The CDR3 spells CASSPHWAGVITDTQYF. As DNA, the CDR3 is TGTGCCAGCAGTCCTCACTGGGCGGGAGTAATCACAGATACGCAGTATTTT.